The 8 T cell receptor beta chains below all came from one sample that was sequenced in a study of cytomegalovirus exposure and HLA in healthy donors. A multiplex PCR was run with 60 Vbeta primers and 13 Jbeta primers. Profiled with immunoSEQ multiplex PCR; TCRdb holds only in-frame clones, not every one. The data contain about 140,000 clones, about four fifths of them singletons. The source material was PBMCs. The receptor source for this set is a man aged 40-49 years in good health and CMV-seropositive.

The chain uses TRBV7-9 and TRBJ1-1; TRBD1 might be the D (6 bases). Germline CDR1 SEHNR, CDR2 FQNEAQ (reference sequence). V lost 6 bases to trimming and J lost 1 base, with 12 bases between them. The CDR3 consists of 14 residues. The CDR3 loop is CASSTWGQNTEAFF. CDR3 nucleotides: TGTGCCAGCAGTACTTGGGGACAGAACACTGAAGCTTTCTTT.

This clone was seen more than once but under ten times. The CDR3 sequence is CASSAGQLNTEAFF. In DNA, the CDR3 is TGTGCCAGCAGCGCTGGACAGTTGAACACTGAAGCTTTCTTT. The chain uses TRBV7-9 and TRBJ1-1; possible D gene TRBD1, 6 bases. The V and J ends lost 5 bases and 0 bases respectively, with 10 bases between them. This CDR3 is built from 14 residues. Germline V gene lookup returns CDR1 SEHNR and CDR2 FQNEAQ (reference sequence).

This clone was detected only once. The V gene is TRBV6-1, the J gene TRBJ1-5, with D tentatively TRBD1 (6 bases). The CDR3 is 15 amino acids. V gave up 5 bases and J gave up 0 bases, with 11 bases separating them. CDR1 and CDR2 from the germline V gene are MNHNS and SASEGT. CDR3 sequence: CASSSWDISNQPQHF. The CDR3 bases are TGTGCCAGCAGTTCATGGGACATTAGCAATCAGCCCCAGCATTTT.

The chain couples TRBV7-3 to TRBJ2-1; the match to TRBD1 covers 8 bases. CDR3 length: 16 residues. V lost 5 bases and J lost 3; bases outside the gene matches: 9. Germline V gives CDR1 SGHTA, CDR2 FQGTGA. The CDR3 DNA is TGTGCCAGCAGCGCTACCCGGGACAGGAGCTACAATGAGCAGTTCTTC. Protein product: CASSATRDRSYNEQFF.

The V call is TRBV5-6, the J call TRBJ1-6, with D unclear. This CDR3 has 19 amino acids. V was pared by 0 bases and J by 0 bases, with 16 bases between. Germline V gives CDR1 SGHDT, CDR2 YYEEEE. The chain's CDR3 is CASSLEQHVGYSYNSPLHF. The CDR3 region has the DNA TGTGCCAGCAGCTTGGAACAGCACGTAGGCTACTCCTATAATTCACCCCTCCACTTT.

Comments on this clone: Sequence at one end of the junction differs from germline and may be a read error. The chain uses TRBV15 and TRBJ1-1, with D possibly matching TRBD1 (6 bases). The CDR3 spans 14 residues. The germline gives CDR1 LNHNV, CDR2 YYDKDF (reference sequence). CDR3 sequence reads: CATTRRGGNTEAFF. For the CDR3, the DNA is TGTGCCACCACCAGACGGGGGGGCAATACTGAAGCTTTCTTT.

The CDR3 nucleotides read TGTGCCAGCAGCTTAACAGGGGCGAACTATGGCTACACCTTC. Protein: CASSLTGANYGYTF. V usage is TRBV11-1 and J usage is TRBJ1-2; 7 bases match TRBD1. CDR3 length equals 14 residues. CDR1 and CDR2 (germline): SGHAT, FQDESV (reference sequence). V trimming: 2 bases; J trimming: 2 bases; junction bases outside the gene matches: 2.

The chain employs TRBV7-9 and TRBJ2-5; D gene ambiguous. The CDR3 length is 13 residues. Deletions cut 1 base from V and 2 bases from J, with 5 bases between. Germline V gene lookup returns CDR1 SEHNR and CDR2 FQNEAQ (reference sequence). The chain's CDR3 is CASSLGAQETQYF. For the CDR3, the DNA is TGTGCCAGCAGCTTAGGAGCGCAAGAGACCCAGTACTTC.